The next 21 T cell receptor beta chains were all read from a single sample in a study of beta chain features in type 1 diabetes. Isolated RNA was reverse transcribed in full, so expressed TCRB transcripts were sequenced. The repertoire was sequenced with immunoSEQ multiplex PCR; TCRdb's copy has only in-frame clones and lacks some. The top ten hold around 0.05% of the sample, which has around 500,000 clones, approximately 10% seen once. Sequencing input: naive CD4+ T cells from blood. Receptors were obtained from a woman under 30 in good health.

This clone turned up a few times. The chain employs TRBV29-1 and TRBJ2-3; possibly TRBD1 or TRBD2 for D (5 bases each). The germline CDR1 and CDR2 sequences are SQVTM and ANQGSEA. CDR3 length equals 15 residues. With 8 bases removed from V and 0 bases from J, the gap between germline ends came to 18 bases. The CDR3 loop reads CSSLGLRDSTDTQYF. Here the CDR3 DNA reads TGCAGCTCCCTTGGGCTCCGGGACAGCACAGATACGCAGTATTTT.

This clone was seen more than once but under ten times. This sequence joins TRBV5-4 and TRBJ2-7; 11 nucleotides agree with TRBD2. The V and J ends lost 4 bases and 9 bases, in that order; junction bases with no gene match: 6. Germline V gene lookup returns CDR1 SGHNT and CDR2 YYREEE (reference sequence). The length of the CDR3 is 13 residues. The CDR3 region has the DNA TGTGCCAGCAGCCCACTAGCGGGAGCGACGCAGTACTTC. It translates to CASSPLAGATQYF.

This clone was seen more than once but under ten times. The J gene is TRBJ1-1, the V gene TRBV7-9, with unresolved D. CDR1 and CDR2 from the germline V gene are SEHNR and FQNEAQ (reference sequence). The germline V and J ends were trimmed by 3 bases and 5 bases, with 16 bases remaining between them. This CDR3 is 15 amino acids long. CDR3 sequence reads: CASSLVGTRGTEAFF. DNA of the CDR3: TGTGCCAGCAGCTTGGTGGGCACCAGAGGGACTGAAGCTTTCTTT.

Ten or more counts support this clone. It is likely a read error, because the conserved phenylalanine at the end of the CDR3 is missing. The DNA is left out, because the CDR3 cannot be placed on it with certainty; the CDR3 is given as TCRdb lists it. The chain links TRBV2 to TRBJ2-3; the D call in the table, TRBD2, was not verified against the DNA. Germline lookup yields CDR1 SNHLY and CDR2 FYNNEI. The CDR3 contains 12 residues when both ends are counted. The CDR3: CASSAFGRRALV.

V is TRBV15 and J is TRBJ2-5; D not certain. V was clipped by 2 bases and J by 5 bases, with 6 bases between them. This CDR3 is built from 12 residues. Germline V gives CDR1 LNHNV, CDR2 YYDKDF (reference sequence). CDR3 residues: CATSRPPETQYF. CDR3 DNA sequence: TGTGCCACCAGCAGACCCCCCGAGACCCAGTACTTC. The full variable domain, in which reference TRBV15 and TRBJ2-5 provide the parts outside the CDR3, is DAMVIQNPRYQVTQFGKPVTLSCSQTLNHNVMYWYQQKSSQAPKLLFHYYDKDFNNEADTPDNFQSRRPNTSFCFLDIRSPGLGDTAMYLCATSRPPETQYFGPGTRLLVL.

The chain combines TRBV28 with TRBJ2-2; the match to TRBD1 covers 7 bases. Germline CDR1 is MDHEN and CDR2 is SYDVKM. This CDR3 region has 15 residues. After removal of 6 bases from V and 6 bases from J, the junction contained 10 bases not matched to a gene. CDR3 residues: CASSPLTGTAGELFF. DNA for the CDR3: TGTGCCAGCAGCCCCCTGACAGGGACGGCCGGGGAGCTGTTTTTT.

The rearrangement uses TRBV10-3 and TRBJ2-3; a possible D gene is TRBD2 (6 bases). The V and J ends lost 10 bases and 11 bases respectively, with 22 bases between them. The CDR3 covers 13 residues. CDR1 is ENHRY and CDR2 is SYGVKD in the germline V gene. CDR3 residues: CATLDRPDGGQYF. DNA for the CDR3: TGTGCCACCCTGGACCGACCGGACGGGGGGCAGTATTTT.

This clone was counted between two and nine times. The chain couples TRBV7-3 to TRBJ1-5; D not resolved. Germline values: CDR1 SGHTA, CDR2 FQGTGA. The germline V and J ends were trimmed by 5 bases and 5 bases, with 10 bases remaining between them. There are 13 residues in the CDR3. The CDR3 sequence is CASSLARDQPQHF. Here the CDR3 DNA reads TGTGCCAGCAGCCTTGCTAGGGATCAGCCCCAGCATTTT.

This clone was counted between two and nine times. In DNA form, the CDR3 reads TGTGCCAGCAGCGTAACCAGTGGAAACACCATATATTTT. It is translated as CASSVTSGNTIYF. The V and J genes are TRBV9 and TRBJ1-3, with D hard to call. The CDR3 loop spans 13 amino acids. Per germline, CDR1 SGDLS and CDR2 YYNGEE. V lost 1 base and J 3 bases, leaving 5 bases between the germline ends.

This clone showed up just a few times. The chain combines TRBV23-1 with TRBJ1-3; no firm D call. TRBV23-1 is noted as an ORF with a role that remains uncertain. Trimming removed 4 bases from V and 7 bases from J, with 14 bases in between. There are 14 residues in the CDR3. CDR3 residues: CASSPTEIWNTIYF. The CDR3 DNA follows: TGCGCCAGCAGTCCCACAGAGATTTGGAACACCATATATTTT.

This clone was observed a handful of times. The chain is built from TRBV14 and TRBJ2-2; D not certain. The V end lost 0 bases, the J end lost 5 bases, and 4 bases lay between the germline ends. CDR1 is SGHDN and CDR2 is FVKESK in the germline V gene. The CDR3 has 13 residues. The CDR3 nucleotides read TGTGCCAGCAGCCAAGACTGGACCGGGGAGCTGTTTTTT. Translating it yields CASSQDWTGELFF.

The sample holds a few counts of this clone. V usage is TRBV10-3 and J usage is TRBJ2-7; no clear D. In germline, CDR1 is ENHRY, CDR2 SYGVKD. Trimming removed 0 bases at V and 3 bases at J, with 3 bases between. The CDR3 has 12 amino acids. CDR3 region: CAISESLYEQYF. The CDR3 DNA reads TGTGCCATCAGTGAGTCCCTCTACGAGCAGTACTTC.

The sample holds a few counts of this clone. The chain uses TRBV7-2 and TRBJ2-3; 7 nucleotides agree with TRBD2. Germline CDR1 SGHTA, CDR2 FQGNSA. The CDR3 runs to 13 residues. Germline trimming cut 1 base from V and 6 bases from J; bases unmatched to any gene: 1. Written as DNA, the CDR3 is TGTGCCAGCAGCTTAGGAGCGGGGGATACGCAGTATTTT. Translating gives CASSLGAGDTQYF.

The V gene is TRBV7-9, the J gene TRBJ2-7; possibly TRBD1 for D (5 bases). V lost 2 bases and J lost 3, with 14 bases in between. This CDR3 region has 15 residues. Germline loops: CDR1 SEHNR, CDR2 FQNEAQ (reference sequence). CDR3 region: CASSLLRERGYEQYV. The CDR3 DNA is TGTGCCAGCAGCTTACTCAGGGAAAGGGGCTACGAGCAGTACGTC.

The V and J genes are TRBV7-3 and TRBJ2-3; D remains ambiguous. Trimming removed 2 bases at V and 2 bases at J, with 8 bases between. CDR1 SGHTA and CDR2 FQGTGA come from the germline V gene. The CDR3 runs to 14 residues. The DNA of the CDR3 is TGTGCCAGCAGCTTAGGTGCCTCCACAGATACGCAGTATTTT. Its translation is CASSLGASTDTQYF.

This clone was recorded many times. The CDR3 sequence is CAWSVGLTDTQYF. In DNA, the CDR3 is TGTGCCTGGAGTGTCGGGCTCACAGATACGCAGTATTTT. The rearrangement links TRBV30 to TRBJ2-3; D is unclear. The germline V and J ends were trimmed by 0 bases and 2 bases, with 6 bases remaining between them. The germline gives CDR1 GTSNPN, CDR2 SVGIG (reference sequence). The CDR3 contains 13 residues.

This clone has just a few counts. This sequence joins TRBV28 and TRBJ2-2; 7 positions agree with TRBD1. Germline loops: CDR1 MDHEN, CDR2 SYDVKM. V was pared by 5 bases and J by 7 bases, with 10 bases of the junction left unmatched. The CDR3 has 15 amino acids. CDR3 residues: CASSPSGTVSGELFF. CDR3 DNA: TGTGCCAGCAGTCCCTCAGGGACAGTTAGCGGGGAGCTGTTTTTT.

This clone came up a few times. The gene calls are TRBV25-1 and TRBJ1-2, with D possibly matching TRBD1 (5 bases). From germline, CDR1 is MGHDK and CDR2 SYGVNS. V lost 1 base, J lost 3 bases, and 6 bases lay in between. This CDR3 is 13 amino acids long. For the CDR3, the DNA is TGTGCCAGCAGTGAATGGGGGGACTATGGCTACACCTTC. Its protein is CASSEWGDYGYTF.

This clone has more than one count but fewer than ten. The chain carries TRBV15 and TRBJ2-7; D ambiguous. Per germline, CDR1 LNHNV and CDR2 YYDKDF (reference sequence). CDR3 size: 14 residues. Trimming left V 1 base short and J 3 bases short, with 10 bases between. The CDR3 region has the DNA TGTGCCACCAGCAGAGGAAACGGAAACTACGAGCAGTACTTC. The encoded protein is CATSRGNGNYEQYF.

CDR3 sequence: CASSLGHRGTDEQYF. CDR3 DNA sequence: TGTGCCAGCAGCTTGGGCCACAGGGGAACCGACGAGCAGTACTTC. The chain carries TRBV7-9 and TRBJ2-7; 7 nucleotides agree with TRBD1. After removal of 3 bases from V and 5 bases from J, the junction contained 10 bases not matched to a gene. The CDR3 has 15 amino acids. Germline V lookup: CDR1 SEHNR, CDR2 FQNEAQ (reference sequence).

This chain connects TRBV5-6 to TRBJ2-7, with D perhaps matching TRBD1 (5 bases). V shed 4 bases and J shed 3 bases, with 11 bases lying between them. Germline CDR1 SGHDT, CDR2 YYEEEE. This CDR3 has 13 amino acids. In DNA form, the CDR3 reads TGTGCCAGCAGCCGGTTCAGGGACTACGAGCAGTACGTC. It encodes CASSRFRDYEQYV.